The text below deals with one TCR beta chain. These data belong to a study of blood T cell repertoires in COVID-19. About the study: Sample material is recorded as cDNA or gDNA derived from T cells, B-cell-depleted T cells, or PBMCs.

This CDR3 is built from 14 residues. Trimming removed 2 bases from V and 4 bases from J; junction bases left unmatched: 3. Per germline, CDR1 SEHNR and CDR2 FQNEAQ (reference sequence). Per the original methods: The assay estimated nucleated cells by amplifying reference gene primers. Libraries were prepared by immunoSEQ multiplex PCR; TCRdb keeps only in-frame clonotypes and omits some of them. Clone size and V and J calls were adopted from that table, with D and trimming inferred from the DNA. The sample includes roughly 280,000 clones, roughly nine tenths of them seen just once. This receptor was taken from a man in his forties or fifties with active or convalescent COVID-19. Sequencing was performed on peripheral blood. The genes are TRBV7-9 and TRBJ1-2; 8 bases align to TRBD1. The CDR3 sequence: CASSLIGTGYGYTF. Here the CDR3 DNA reads TGTGCCAGCAGCTTAATCGGGACAGGCTATGGCTACACCTTC.